These 22 T cell receptor beta chains were all obtained from the same sample, sequenced in a study of beta chain features in type 1 diabetes. Expressed TCRB transcripts were sequenced because the isolated RNA had all been reverse transcribed beforehand. Profiled with immunoSEQ multiplex PCR; TCRdb holds only in-frame clones, not every one. Seen here are about 370,000 clones, around a tenth observed once, and the top ten hold approximately 0.55%. No cognate antigen is known for these TCRs. Study-level findings and limits: Moderate yet significant TCRB CDR3 shortening was seen in Type 1 diabetes patients in all four CD4+ subsets.

The material sequenced was central memory CD4+ T cells from blood. These receptors were collected from a man between 25 and 39 years old with type 1 diabetes.

A few counts support this clone. The genes are TRBV5-8 and TRBJ2-3; TRBD2 matches 8 bases. With 0 bases clipped from V and 2 bases from J, the junction kept 8 bases outside the gene matches. The germline V gene has CDR1 SGHTS and CDR2 YDEGEE. The CDR3 consists of 17 residues. CDR3 region: CASSLVVRSGITDTQYF. DNA for the CDR3: TGTGCCAGCAGCTTGGTCGTTCGTAGCGGGATCACAGATACGCAGTATTTT.

This clone was observed a few times. This chain uses TRBV6-5 with TRBJ1-2; TRBD1 agrees at 7 bases. Germline trimming cut 5 bases from V and 4 bases from J; bases unmatched to any gene: 10. Germline CDR1 and CDR2: MNHEY and SVGAGI. The CDR3 covers 15 residues. In DNA form, the CDR3 reads TGTGCCAGCAGTCCCTCAGGGGGAGCGGGCTATGGCTACACCTTC. Its translation: CASSPSGGAGYGYTF.

This clone was recorded a few times. The V call is TRBV5-1, the J call TRBJ2-1; weak D call: TRBD2 (6 bases). Trimming removed 4 bases from V and 7 bases from J, with 15 bases in between. The germline gives CDR1 SGHRS, CDR2 YFSETQ. CDR3 size: 14 residues. CDR3 in amino acids: CASSPGGLVNEQFF. CDR3 bases: TGCGCCAGCAGCCCTGGGGGGTTGGTTAATGAGCAGTTCTTC.

This clone was observed a single time. The gene calls are TRBV7-9 and TRBJ2-1; 9 nucleotides line up with TRBD2. There are 16 residues in the CDR3. Germline CDR1 is SEHNR and CDR2 is FQNEAQ (reference sequence). With V trimmed by 0 bases and J by 5 bases, 5 bases remained unmatched. Here the CDR3 DNA reads TGTGCCAGCAGCTTAGCCGGGACTAGCATAAACAATGAGCAGTTCTTC. It yields the protein CASSLAGTSINNEQFF.

The gene calls are TRBV9 and TRBJ2-2; the match to TRBD1 covers 8 bases. This CDR3 is built from 16 residues. Germline loops: CDR1 SGDLS, CDR2 YYNGEE. V shed 4 bases and J 4 bases; nucleotides not matched to a gene: 9. CDR3 DNA: TGTGCCAGCAGCTTCCGGGACAGGCTCTTCACCGGGGAGCTGTTTTTT. This encodes CASSFRDRLFTGELFF.

This chain uses TRBV5-1 with TRBJ1-2; a possible D gene is TRBD1 (6 bases). Germline values: CDR1 SGHRS, CDR2 YFSETQ. V lost 0 bases, J lost 7 bases, and 10 bases lay in between. The CDR3 extends over 13 amino acids. CDR3 sequence: CASSLDRVGGYTF. CDR3 sequence (DNA): TGCGCCAGCAGCTTGGACAGGGTGGGTGGCTACACCTTC.

The gene calls are TRBV11-2 and TRBJ2-7; the match to TRBD2 covers 7 bases. CDR1 is SGHAT, CDR2 FQNNGV, per germline. Trimming at V came to 2 bases and at J to 0 bases, leaving 10 bases not matched to a gene. This CDR3 spans 17 amino acids. The CDR3 nucleotides are TGTGCCAGCAGCTTAAATCGGGGTGGCGGGAGCTCCTACGAGCAGTACTTC. Translated, it gives CASSLNRGGGSSYEQYF.

This clone was seen more than once but under ten times. This rearrangement joins TRBV28 to TRBJ2-3; D remains unclear. With 4 bases removed from V and 1 base from J, the gap between germline ends came to 12 bases. The CDR3 consists of 15 residues. Germline lookup yields CDR1 MDHEN and CDR2 SYDVKM. CDR3 bases: TGTGCCAGCAGTTCCCCACTGGAACGCACAGATACGCAGTATTTT. Its translation is CASSSPLERTDTQYF.

This clone was observed a few times. The genes are TRBV5-1 and TRBJ2-7; no definite D call. V was trimmed by 0 bases and J by 7 bases, leaving 11 bases between them. In germline, CDR1 is SGHRS, CDR2 YFSETQ. This CDR3 spans 13 amino acids. Here the CDR3 reads CASSLDSLREQYF. CDR3 sequence (DNA): TGCGCCAGCAGCTTGGATAGCCTCCGGGAGCAGTACTTC.

The genes are TRBV5-7 and TRBJ2-3; no firm D call. TRBV5-7 is annotated as an ORF whose role is uncertain. Trimming removed 0 bases at V and 2 bases at J, with 13 bases between. There are 16 residues in the CDR3. The CDR3 DNA follows: TGTGCCAGCAGCTTGGGGGTTCCATTTGACACAGATACGCAGTATTTT. Translating gives CASSLGVPFDTDTQYF.

There are many counts of this clone. The rearrangement uses TRBV21-1 and TRBJ2-4; the DNA was not compared with TRBD2, the D call given in the table. TRBV21-1 is a listed pseudogene. The CDR3 contains 18 residues. DNA of the CDR3: TGTGCCAGCAGCAAGAAAGGACTAGCGGATATAGCCAAAAACATTCAGTACTTC. Protein product: CASSKKGLADIAKNIQYF.

The chain recombines TRBV7-2 with TRBJ1-5, with D tentatively TRBD1 (5 bases). The CDR3 loop spans 15 amino acids. With 2 bases removed from V and 6 bases from J, the gap between germline ends came to 14 bases. Germline values: CDR1 SGHTA, CDR2 FQGNSA. The CDR3 nucleotides are TGTGCCAGCAGCTTAACCGCGGGGGAAGCTCAGCCCCAGCATTTT. This codes for CASSLTAGEAQPQHF.

This clone came up a few times. The gene calls are TRBV2 and TRBJ1-5; D not certain. V lost 6 bases to trimming and J lost 7 bases, with 10 bases between them. This CDR3 has 12 amino acids. Germline CDR1 is SNHLY and CDR2 is FYNNEI. CDR3 DNA: TGTGCCAGCAGGTGGTCCGGGCAGCCCCAGCATTTT. As protein: CASRWSGQPQHF.

Many counts were recorded for this clone. The V call is TRBV5-5, the J call TRBJ2-1; no clear D. Looked up from germline, CDR1 is SGHKS and CDR2 is YYEKEE (reference sequence). The CDR3 covers 11 residues. V dropped 2 bases and J dropped 7 bases, with 4 bases sitting between them. This CDR3 reads CASSLSNEQFF. The CDR3 region has the DNA TGTGCCAGCAGCTTATCTAATGAGCAGTTCTTC.

Many counts were recorded for this clone. The V and J genes are TRBV10-3 and TRBJ2-1, with 7 bases that match TRBD2. The germline CDR1 and CDR2 sequences are ENHRY and SYGVKD. V dropped 4 bases and J dropped 8; count of bases not matched to a gene: 8. The CDR3 loop spans 14 amino acids. CDR3 in amino acids: CAISGGRTGDEQFF. CDR3 bases: TGTGCCATCAGTGGCGGGAGAACCGGCGATGAGCAGTTCTTC.

J is TRBJ1-2 and V is TRBV28; D is ambiguous. The CDR3 runs 14 residues. The V gene's germline CDR1 is MDHEN and CDR2 SYDVKM. The ends were cut back, 4 bases at V and 6 bases at J, with 15 bases in the middle. This CDR3 is CASSSPSITHGYTF. The CDR3 coding sequence is TGTGCCAGCAGTTCCCCGTCGATTACGCATGGCTACACCTTC.

The rearrangement joins TRBV27 to TRBJ2-2, with 10 bases matching TRBD1. Looked up from germline, CDR1 is MNHEY and CDR2 is SMNVEV (reference sequence). The junction had 6 bases not matched to a gene; V was cut back by 2 bases and J by 3 bases. The CDR3 runs 17 residues. The CDR3 sequence: CASSLRMGQGYTGELFF. The CDR3 DNA follows: TGTGCCAGCAGTTTACGGATGGGACAGGGGTACACCGGGGAGCTGTTTTTT.

A few counts support this clone. The chain recombines TRBV7-2 with TRBJ2-7, with D unclear. The CDR3 loop spans 14 amino acids. V dropped 1 base and J dropped 0 bases, with 7 bases sitting between them. Germline values: CDR1 SGHTA, CDR2 FQGNSA. DNA for the CDR3: TGTGCCAGCAGCTTAGGCAGCACCTCCTACGAGCAGTACTTC. Protein sequence: CASSLGSTSYEQYF. The whole variable domain, filled in from reference TRBV7-2 and TRBJ2-7, reads GAGVSQSPSNKVTEKGKDVELRCDPISGHTALYWYRQSLGQGLEFLIYFQGNSAPDKSGLPSDRFSAERTGGSVSTLTIQRTQQEDSAVYLCASSLGSTSYEQYFGPGTRLTVT.

This clone was observed a few times. The gene calls are TRBV28 and TRBJ1-5; D ambiguous. V gave up 1 base and J gave up 7 bases, with 8 bases separating them. The CDR3 is 13 residues long. Germline assignment: CDR1 MDHEN and CDR2 SYDVKM. The CDR3 nucleotides read TGTGCCAGCAGTTTATCGGTAAGACAGCCCCAGCATTTT. Protein: CASSLSVRQPQHF.

This clone has more than one count but fewer than ten. J is TRBJ2-3 and V is TRBV5-1, with 11 bases lining up with TRBD2. Germline values: CDR1 SGHRS, CDR2 YFSETQ. The CDR3 totals 17 residues. The junction had 9 bases not matched to a gene; V was cut back by 4 bases and J by 2 bases. The CDR3 region is CASSRGLTSGNTDTQYF. In nucleotides, the CDR3 is TGCGCCAGCAGCCGGGGGTTGACTAGCGGGAACACAGATACGCAGTATTTT. The entire variable domain, with the rest obtained from reference TRBV5-1 and TRBJ2-3, is as follows: KAGVTQTPRYLIKTRGQQVTLSCSPISGHRSVSWYQQTPGQGLQFLFEYFSETQRNKGNFPGRFSGRQFSNSRSEMNVSTLELGDSALYLCASSRGLTSGNTDTQYFGPGTRLTVL.

This clone has at least ten counts. V gene TRBV10-3 combines with J gene TRBJ1-5; possibly TRBD1 for D (6 bases). Deletions cut 0 bases from V and 6 bases from J, with 12 bases between. CDR3 length: 15 amino acids. Germline assignment: CDR1 ENHRY and CDR2 SYGVKD. CDR3 coding DNA: TGTGCCATCAGTGAGTCTTGGGGGGCAGGTCAGCCCCAGCATTTT. It is translated as CAISESWGAGQPQHF.

This chain uses TRBV4-3 with TRBJ1-2; 9 bases agree with TRBD1. Germline CDR1 reads LGHNA; CDR2 reads YSLEER. This CDR3 contains 17 residues. V was pared by 0 bases and J by 4 bases, with 9 bases of the junction left unmatched. CDR3: CASSQDRGTGPLYGYTF. DNA for the CDR3: TGCGCCAGCAGCCAAGATCGGGGGACAGGGCCCCTCTATGGCTACACCTTC.